The 31 T cell receptor beta chains listed next were all sequenced from one sample in a study of graft-versus-host responses after intestinal transplantation. Assay used: immunoSEQ multiplex PCR; TCRdb lists only in-frame clones, some missing. The table has tens of thousands of clones, about 87% seen once. These receptors lack a known antigen. Here the sequenced sample was unstimulated CD4+ T cells sorted from spleen or lymph node cells, taken before transplant. Receptor source: a human donor who was the organ donor for an intestinal transplant.

This sequence joins TRBV7-9 and TRBJ2-3; D gene uncertain. The CDR3 totals 14 residues. Germline CDR1 is SEHNR and CDR2 is FQNEAQ (reference sequence). V lost 1 base to trimming and J lost 0 bases, with 5 bases between them. DNA for the CDR3: TGTGCCAGCAGCTTAGAATCTAGCACAGATACGCAGTATTTT. It codes for CASSLESSTDTQYF.

The chain recombines TRBV4-2 with TRBJ1-2, with no clear D. Germline CDR1 LGHNA, CDR2 YNFKEQ. The CDR3 length is 15 residues. Trimming took off 2 bases at V and 2 bases at J, with 12 bases between the two ends. CDR3 loop: CASSQRPAANYGYTF. The DNA of the CDR3 is TGTGCCAGCAGCCAACGTCCGGCGGCAAACTATGGCTACACCTTC.

The chain links TRBV6-6 to TRBJ2-5; no reliable D call. The CDR3 is 12 amino acids. The V and J ends lost 4 bases and 2 bases respectively, with 5 bases between them. From germline, CDR1 is MNHNY and CDR2 SVGAGI (reference sequence). CDR3 bases: TGTGCCAGCAGTTCCGTGCAAGAGACCCAGTACTTC. Residues: CASSSVQETQYF.

The chain couples TRBV7-3 to TRBJ2-2, with 7 bases identical to TRBD1. This CDR3 is 13 amino acids long. Per the germline V gene, CDR1 is SGHTA and CDR2 is FQGTGA. The J segment lost 6 bases and the V segment lost 4 bases, leaving 2 bases of the junction unmatched. The DNA of the CDR3 is TGTGCCAGCAGCTATCAGGGGGCCGGGGAGCTGTTTTTT. It is translated as CASSYQGAGELFF.

The chain carries TRBV5-1 and TRBJ2-2, with D uncertain. Germline loops: CDR1 SGHRS, CDR2 YFSETQ. The length of the CDR3 is 14 residues. Between the trimmed V and J ends, which lost 0 bases and 4 bases, there was a span of 7 bases. CDR3 nucleotide sequence: TGCGCCAGCAGCTTGGCTCCGGTCACCGGGGAGCTGTTTTTT. Its translation is CASSLAPVTGELFF. The variable domain in full, completed from reference TRBV5-1 and TRBJ2-2, reads KAGVTQTPRYLIKTRGQQVTLSCSPISGHRSVSWYQQTPGQGLQFLFEYFSETQRNKGNFPGRFSGRQFSNSRSEMNVSTLELGDSALYLCASSLAPVTGELFFGEGSRLTVL.

The chain carries TRBV7-8 and TRBJ2-3; possibly TRBD2 for D (6 bases). Trimming left V 1 base short and J 5 bases short, with 13 bases between. Germline CDR1 SGHVS, CDR2 FQNEAQ. The CDR3 length is 15 residues. CDR3 loop: CASSLELAVRDTQYF. As DNA, the CDR3 is TGTGCCAGCAGCTTAGAGTTAGCGGTGAGAGATACGCAGTATTTT.

V and J are TRBV18 and TRBJ1-2; D possibly corresponds to TRBD1 (5 bases). Germline CDR1 and CDR2: KGHSH and LQKENI. The CDR3 contains 14 residues. Trimming removed 4 bases from V and 6 bases from J, with 15 bases in between. DNA of the CDR3: TGTGCCAGCTCACTAGACCCTCAGGGAAATGGCTACACCTTC. It encodes CASSLDPQGNGYTF.

This clone showed up just once. The chain couples TRBV19 to TRBJ1-5; D is perhaps TRBD1 (5 bases). Trimming pared 6 bases from V and 0 bases from J, leaving 12 bases between. Germline V gene data show CDR1 as LNHDA and CDR2 as SQIVND (reference sequence). The CDR3 spans 15 residues. In DNA form, the CDR3 reads TGTGCCAGTAGACAACAGGTCTTTAGCAATCAGCCCCAGCATTTT. Its translation is CASRQQVFSNQPQHF. The variable domain in full, with the rest retrieved from reference TRBV19 and TRBJ1-5, is DGGITQSPKYLFRKEGQNVTLSCEQNLNHDAMYWYRQDPGQGLRLIYYSQIVNDFQKGDIAEGYSVSREKKESFPLTVTSAQKNPTAFYLCASRQQVFSNQPQHFGDGTRLSIL.

The CDR3 is CASSRSRQFYYGYTF. CDR3 coding DNA: TGTGCCAGTAGTAGGTCCCGACAGTTCTACTATGGCTACACCTTC. This chain connects TRBV19 to TRBJ1-2; TRBD1 might be the D (5 bases). CDR3 length: 15 amino acids. CDR1 is LNHDA and CDR2 is SQIVND in the germline V gene (reference sequence). Trimming took 4 bases from V and 3 from J, leaving 15 bases between them.

V usage is TRBV6-6 and J usage is TRBJ1-1, with 9 bases lining up with TRBD1. The V segment lost 2 bases and the J segment 7 bases; nucleotides outside the gene matches: 8. There are 15 residues in the CDR3. Per the germline V gene, CDR1 is MNHNY and CDR2 is SVGAGI (reference sequence). CDR3 nucleotide sequence: TGTGCCAGCAGTTACATCCCGACAGGGGGGCTTGAAGCTTTCTTT. Protein: CASSYIPTGGLEAFF.

The sample holds a few counts of this clone. This chain connects TRBV15 to TRBJ1-3; D is ambiguous. The CDR3 consists of 13 residues. Germline V lookup: CDR1 LNHNV, CDR2 YYDKDF (reference sequence). Trimming removed 3 bases at V and 4 bases at J, with 7 bases between. In DNA form, the CDR3 reads TGTGCCACCAGCAGTCTTCAGGGAAACACCATATATTTT. This encodes CATSSLQGNTIYF.

This clone was observed a single time. V gene TRBV6-6 combines with J gene TRBJ2-3; 8 nucleotides line up with TRBD1. The germline CDR1 and CDR2 sequences are MNHNY and SVGAGI (reference sequence). This CDR3 spans 15 amino acids. The ends lost 6 bases at V and 5 bases at J; junction bases unmatched: 10. The chain's CDR3 is CASSRPTGEEDTQYF. The CDR3 DNA sequence: TGTGCCAGCAGCCGACCGACAGGGGAAGAAGATACGCAGTATTTT.

The chain has TRBV2 and TRBJ1-5; 8 nucleotides align to TRBD1. The germline V gene has CDR1 SNHLY and CDR2 FYNNEI. The CDR3 contains 14 residues. V was pared by 6 bases and J by 1 base, with 2 bases of the junction left unmatched. In DNA, the CDR3 is TGTGCCAGCAGGGACAGGGTCAGCAATCAGCCCCAGCATTTT. Encoded protein: CASRDRVSNQPQHF.

This clone appeared a single time. The CDR3, as DNA: TGTGCCAGCAGTGAACATCCGGGACAGCCCCAGCATTTT. It translates to CASSEHPGQPQHF. The rearrangement joins TRBV2 to TRBJ1-5; D not certain. The CDR3 consists of 13 residues. Trimming cost V 2 bases and J 7 bases, with 9 bases left between them. Germline V gene data show CDR1 as SNHLY and CDR2 as FYNNEI.

The chain links TRBV2 to TRBJ2-1; 9 bases map to TRBD1. Germline assignment: CDR1 SNHLY and CDR2 FYNNEI. The CDR3 loop spans 12 amino acids. The J segment lost 8 bases and the V segment lost 8 bases, leaving 4 bases of the junction unmatched. Here the CDR3 reads CASDRGSDEQFF. The CDR3 coding sequence is TGTGCCAGCGACAGGGGGTCGGATGAGCAGTTCTTC. Variable domain in full (rest from reference TRBV2 and TRBJ2-1): EPEVTQTPSHQVTQMGQEVILRCVPISNHLYFYWYRQILGQKVEFLVSFYNNEISEKSEIFDDQFSVERPDGSNFTLKIRSTKLEDSAMYFCASDRGSDEQFFGPGTRLTVL.

This chain uses TRBV23-1 with TRBJ2-7; D might be TRBD2 (6 bases). TRBV23-1 counts as an open reading frame of uncertain function. V lost 2 bases, J lost 4 bases, and 18 bases lay in between. The CDR3 runs 16 residues. CDR3 DNA sequence: TGCGCCAGCAGTCAACTTAGCGGATCCAGTTCTTACGAGCAGTACGTC. Translation: CASSQLSGSSSYEQYV.

This clone was detected once. V is TRBV6-5 and J is TRBJ1-2, with a tentative D call TRBD1 (6 bases). The V and J ends lost 2 bases and 11 bases respectively, with 15 bases between them. The germline V gene has CDR1 MNHEY and CDR2 SVGAGI. This CDR3 is built from 13 residues. CDR3 sequence: CASSYEQGLPYTF. CDR3 bases: TGTGCCAGCAGTTACGAACAGGGTTTACCGTACACCTTC.

V is TRBV5-1 and J is TRBJ1-2, with 8 bases aligning to TRBD1. V was clipped by 6 bases and J by 0 bases; unmatched bases: 10. The CDR3 loop spans 16 amino acids. CDR1 is SGHRS and CDR2 is YFSETQ in the germline V gene. Written as DNA, the CDR3 is TGCGCCAGCAAACTGGGACAGGTACCAACTAACTATGGCTACACCTTC. The encoded protein is CASKLGQVPTNYGYTF.

The table lists this clone with a count of one. The V call is TRBV30, the J call TRBJ1-3; the match to TRBD1 covers 7 bases. This CDR3 has 16 amino acids. In germline, CDR1 is GTSNPN, CDR2 SVGIG (reference sequence). The junction had 11 bases not matched to a gene; V was cut back by 6 bases and J by 0 bases. The chain's CDR3 is CACSRQGGYSGNTIYF. CDR3 sequence (DNA): TGTGCCTGTTCAAGGCAGGGGGGTTACTCTGGAAACACCATATATTTT.

The chain employs TRBV5-4 and TRBJ2-2; 13 bases match TRBD2. The germline V gene encodes CDR1 SGHNT and CDR2 YYREEE (reference sequence). V gave up 4 bases and J gave up 1 base; unmatched junction bases: 7. This CDR3 contains 18 residues. The CDR3 DNA reads as TGTGCCAGCAGCCCTAGACTAGCGGGGGGAGGGAACACCGGGGAGCTGTTTTTT. This translates into CASSPRLAGGGNTGELFF.

The chain combines TRBV6-6 with TRBJ1-1; a weak D match, TRBD1 (5 bases). The CDR3 runs 14 residues. Germline lookup yields CDR1 MNHNY and CDR2 SVGAGI (reference sequence). Trimming cost V 6 bases and J 1 base, with 12 bases left between them. This CDR3 reads CASRAGGANTEAFF. Written as DNA, the CDR3 is TGTGCCAGCAGGGCGGGGGGAGCGAACACTGAAGCTTTCTTT.

The V and J genes are TRBV6-1 and TRBJ2-5; D gene uncertain. Germline CDR1 is MNHNS and CDR2 is SASEGT. Trimming removed 1 base from V and 2 bases from J, with 8 bases in between. The CDR3 contains 14 residues. The CDR3 sequence: CASSEVVRQETQYF. The CDR3 bases are TGTGCCAGCAGTGAAGTGGTCCGGCAAGAGACCCAGTACTTC.

This chain connects TRBV28 to TRBJ1-5; 7 nucleotides line up with TRBD1. Looked up from germline, CDR1 is MDHEN and CDR2 is SYDVKM. J was trimmed by 2 bases and V by 5 bases; bases with no gene match: 6. There are 15 residues in the CDR3. CDR3 coding DNA: TGTGCCAGCAGTAGAGGGGGCTACGGCAATCAGCCCCAGCATTTT. Its protein is CASSRGGYGNQPQHF.

With respect to this clone: It is unclear where the CDR3 begins or ends on the DNA, so no DNA is shown, and the CDR3 is as TCRdb lists it. The chain is built from TRBV9 and TRBJ1-2; the table's D call of TRBD1 was not tested on the DNA. Inclusive of both ends, the CDR3 amounts to 14 amino acids. Germline CDR1 and CDR2: SGDLS and YYNGEE. CDR3 protein: CASSVAIGTGPSNF.

This chain joins TRBV25-1 and TRBJ1-6; the D gene is possibly TRBD1 (5 bases). Germline V gene sequence: CDR1 MGHDK, CDR2 SYGVNS. Trimming shortened V by 3 bases and J by 10 bases, and 16 bases separated the two germline ends. This CDR3 has 15 residues. The CDR3 nucleotides read TGTGCCAGCAGTGAGTCTCGGGGGAGGGACTCACCCCTCCACTTT. Its translation: CASSESRGRDSPLHF. The full variable domain, in which reference TRBV25-1 and TRBJ1-6 provide the parts outside the CDR3, is EADIYQTPRYLVIGTGKKITLECSQTMGHDKMYWYQQDPGMELHLIHYSYGVNSTEKGDLSSESTVSRIRTEHFPLTLESARPSHTSQYLCASSESRGRDSPLHFGNGTRLTVT.

The rearrangement uses TRBV6-1 and TRBJ1-6; TRBD1 agrees at 7 bases. The CDR3 contains 17 residues. CDR1 MNHNS and CDR2 SASEGT come from the germline V gene. V lost 3 bases and J lost 7; bases outside the gene matches: 12. In DNA, the CDR3 is TGTGCCAGCAGTGACGGCCCCTCGACAGGGTCGAATTCACCCCTCCACTTT. Amino acid sequence: CASSDGPSTGSNSPLHF.

This clone has just one count. The gene calls are TRBV19 and TRBJ1-6, with TRBD1 matching over 7 bases. The CDR3 is 16 amino acids. V shed 3 bases and J 5 bases; nucleotides not matched to a gene: 7. The germline V gene has CDR1 LNHDA and CDR2 SQIVND (reference sequence). CDR3 sequence reads: CASSIPGQLDNSPLHF. For the CDR3, the DNA is TGTGCCAGTAGTATCCCGGGACAGCTCGATAATTCACCCCTCCACTTT. Full variable domain (outside the CDR3, taken from reference TRBV19 and TRBJ1-6): DGGITQSPKYLFRKEGQNVTLSCEQNLNHDAMYWYRQDPGQGLRLIYYSQIVNDFQKGDIAEGYSVSREKKESFPLTVTSAQKNPTAFYLCASSIPGQLDNSPLHFGNGTRLTVT.

This clone was counted once. The chain is built from TRBV18 and TRBJ1-2, with 7 bases lining up with TRBD1. The CDR3 extends over 13 amino acids. Per the germline V gene, CDR1 is KGHSH and CDR2 is LQKENI. J was trimmed by 8 bases and V by 1 base; bases with no gene match: 4. CDR3 amino acids: CASSPRDREGYTF. The CDR3 DNA reads TGTGCCAGCTCACCACGAGACAGGGAGGGCTACACCTTC.

The gene calls are TRBV19 and TRBJ2-1; D gene uncertain. Per the germline V gene, CDR1 is LNHDA and CDR2 is SQIVND (reference sequence). This CDR3 contains 12 residues. The V and J ends lost 4 bases and 3 bases respectively, with 4 bases between them. The CDR3 sequence is CASSSGYNEQFF. The CDR3 DNA is TGTGCCAGTAGTAGCGGCTACAATGAGCAGTTCTTC.

The genes are TRBV6-5 and TRBJ1-6, with 7 positions matching TRBD1. J gave up 10 bases and V 5 bases, and 11 bases lay outside the gene matches. The CDR3 runs to 15 residues. In germline, CDR1 is MNHEY, CDR2 SVGAGI. The CDR3 nucleotides read TGTGCCAGCAGTATCAAGGAACAGGGGCGATCACCCCTCCACTTT. It encodes CASSIKEQGRSPLHF.

V is TRBV5-4 and J is TRBJ1-6, with 8 bases fitting TRBD1. V shed 7 bases, J shed 7 bases, and the junction held 10 bases outside the gene matches. Looked up from germline, CDR1 is SGHNT and CDR2 is YYREEE (reference sequence). This CDR3 comprises 15 residues. In DNA form, the CDR3 reads TGTGCCAGCCGTTCCGGGACAGGCGTCAATTCACCCCTCCACTTT. Amino acid sequence: CASRSGTGVNSPLHF.